A selection of T cell receptor beta chains follows, all from one sample in a study of T cell responses to AZD1222 COVID-19 vaccine. Some clones are missing from TCRdb's copy, which holds only in-frame ones; the method was immunoSEQ multiplex PCR. The data show 100,000 to 150,000 clones, roughly 84% seen once. Specimen: peripheral blood, collected on day 0 of AZD1222 vaccination. These receptors were obtained from an adult in good health. The CDR3 runs from the conserved cysteine through the conserved F or W. The D gene is left open where the match is weak. Clone size is shown for a subset of rows, as once, few, many or a class of expanded clone.

J: TRBJ1-1; D: TRBD1; size: .; V: TRBV18; length: 16; DNA: TGTGCCAGCTCACCTTTCGGGACAGGGTTAAACACTGAAGCTTTCTTT; CDR3: CASSPFGTGLNTEAFF
J: TRBJ2-5; D: TRBD2; size: .; V: TRBV7-2; length: 15; DNA: TGTGCCAGCAGCTCAAGACTAGCGGGTGAAGAGACCCAGTACTTC; CDR3: CASSSRLAGEETQYF
J: TRBJ2-2; D: .; size: .; V: TRBV2; length: 13; DNA: TGTGCCAGCAATCGGGCGGGTACCGGGGAGCTGTTTTTT; CDR3: CASNRAGTGELFF
J: TRBJ2-1; D: .; size: .; V: TRBV11-3; length: 12; DNA: TGTGCCAGCAGCGAGAGGGGCGATGAGCAGTTCTTC; CDR3: CASSERGDEQFF
J: TRBJ2-7; D: TRBD2; size: .; V: TRBV18; length: 17; DNA: TGTGCCAGCTCACCTCCCGGGGCGGGAGGGCCTCCCTACGAGCAGTACTTC; CDR3: CASSPPGAGGPPYEQYF
J: TRBJ2-1; D: .; size: .; V: TRBV19; length: 14; DNA: TGTGCCAGTAGTCTTAGGGACAAGGACAATGAGCAGTTCTTC; CDR3: CASSLRDKDNEQFF
J: TRBJ2-1; D: .; size: .; V: TRBV5-1; length: 13; DNA: TGCGCCAGCAGCTCGGACAGCTACAATGAGCAGTTCTTC; CDR3: CASSSDSYNEQFF
J: TRBJ2-7; D: .; size: .; V: TRBV20-1; length: 13; DNA: TGCAGTGCTAGTTATGGGGGCTCCTACGAGCAGTACTTC; CDR3: CSASYGGSYEQYF
J: TRBJ2-1; D: TRBD1; size: few; V: TRBV18; length: 14; DNA: TGTGCCAGCTCTCCCGGGACAGGGTACAATGAGCAGTTCTTC; CDR3: CASSPGTGYNEQFF
J: TRBJ2-7; D: TRBD2; size: .; V: TRBV27; length: 14; DNA: TGTGCCAGCAGTTTACGGGGGGATGGTTACGAGCAGTACTTC; CDR3: CASSLRGDGYEQYF
J: TRBJ1-1; D: .; size: .; V: TRBV6-1; length: 13; DNA: TGTGCCAGCAGGGAGACAGTTAACACTGAAGCTTTCTTT; CDR3: CASRETVNTEAFF
J: TRBJ2-3; D: .; size: .; V: TRBV7-3; length: 14; DNA: TGTGCCAGCAGCTTAATTCCCGAAGCAGATACGCAGTATTTT; CDR3: CASSLIPEADTQYF